The clone carrying this T cell receptor beta chain was detected only a few times. No antigen is known for it. This entry comes from a study of regulatory T cells in long-lasting Graves disease. Study-wide findings and caveats: Researchers examined only peripheral blood and not thyroid tissue.

The time point here: newly diagnosed GD, antithyroid drugs for less than 3 months. The TCR library was prepared using RNA isolated from PBMCs. Sequencing libraries for TCR beta were prepared with iRepertoire HTBI primers and Arm-PCR of CDR3 regions. TCRdb called the multiplex PCR reads again in MiXCR, with one record for every CDR3 protein. The repertoire holds 420,000 or so distinct CDR3 sequences, with roughly 15% as singletons. CDR3 length: 16 residues. V lost 2 bases to trimming and J lost 4 bases; unmatched junction nucleotides: 6. The V gene's germline CDR1 is SEHNR and CDR2 FQNEAQ (reference sequence). These same data were also listed under a study on T cells in Graves' hyperthyroidism and ophthalmopathy. Per that study: For ophthalmopathy, model prediction preceded onset by a median about 6.4 months.

The input for sequencing was peripheral blood mononuclear cells (PBMCs), taken at new diagnosis, from a patient treated with antithyroid drugs. V gene TRBV7-9 combines with J gene TRBJ2-1; 9 bases align to TRBD2. This TCR was recovered from a young woman with Graves disease. CDR3 amino acids: CASSLNLAGNYNEQFF. In DNA form, the CDR3 reads TGTGCCAGCAGCTTAAATCTAGCGGGAAATTACAATGAGCAGTTCTTC.